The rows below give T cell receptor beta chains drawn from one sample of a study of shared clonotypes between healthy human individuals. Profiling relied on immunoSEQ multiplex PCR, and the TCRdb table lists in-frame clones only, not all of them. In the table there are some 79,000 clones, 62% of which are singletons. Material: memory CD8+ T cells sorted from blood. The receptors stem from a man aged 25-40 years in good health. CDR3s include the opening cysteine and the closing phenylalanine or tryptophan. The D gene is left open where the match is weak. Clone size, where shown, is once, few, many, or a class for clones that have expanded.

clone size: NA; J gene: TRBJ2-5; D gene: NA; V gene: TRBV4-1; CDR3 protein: CASSQSGTQETQYF; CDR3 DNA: TGCGCCAGCAGCCAGTCCGGGACTCAAGAGACCCAGTACTTC
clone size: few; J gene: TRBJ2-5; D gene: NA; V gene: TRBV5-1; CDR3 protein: CASSRKPSQDFRETQYF; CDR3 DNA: TGCGCCAGCAGCAGGAAGCCGAGTCAAGATTTCCGTGAGACCCAGTACTTC
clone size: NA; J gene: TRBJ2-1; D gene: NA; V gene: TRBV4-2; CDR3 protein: CASSVTMGNEQFF; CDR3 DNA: TGTGCCAGCAGCGTAACGATGGGGAATGAGCAGTTCTTC
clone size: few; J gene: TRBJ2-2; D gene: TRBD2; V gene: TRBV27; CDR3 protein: CASSLAGGGTGELFF; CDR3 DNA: TGTGCCAGCAGTTTAGCGGGAGGAGGGACCGGGGAGCTGTTTTTT
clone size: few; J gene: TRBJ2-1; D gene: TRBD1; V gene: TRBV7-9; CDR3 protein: CASSGYRGSSYNEQFF; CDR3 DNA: TGTGCCAGCAGCGGGTACAGGGGGAGTTCCTACAATGAGCAGTTCTTC
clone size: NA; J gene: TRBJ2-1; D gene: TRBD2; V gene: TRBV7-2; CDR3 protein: CATLAGGNEQFF; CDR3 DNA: TGTGCCACCCTAGCGGGAGGGAATGAGCAGTTCTTC
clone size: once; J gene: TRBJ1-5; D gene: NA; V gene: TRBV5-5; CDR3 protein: CASSLRRQRGQPQHF; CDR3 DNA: TGTGCCAGCAGCCTCAGACGACAGCGGGGTCAGCCCCAGCATTTT
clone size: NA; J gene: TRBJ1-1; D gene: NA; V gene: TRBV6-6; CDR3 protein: CASSYQGGMNTEAFF; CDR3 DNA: TGTGCCAGCAGTTACCAGGGAGGGATGAACACTGAAGCTTTCTTT
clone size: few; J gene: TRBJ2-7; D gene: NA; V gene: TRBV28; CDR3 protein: CASSPTSYEQYF; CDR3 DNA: TGTGCCAGCAGTCCCACATCCTACGAGCAGTACTTC
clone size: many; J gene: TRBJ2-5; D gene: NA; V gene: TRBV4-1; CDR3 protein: CASSQDVGPPGTQYF; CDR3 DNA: TGCGCCAGCAGCCAAGATGTGGGGCCCCCAGGGACCCAGTACTTC
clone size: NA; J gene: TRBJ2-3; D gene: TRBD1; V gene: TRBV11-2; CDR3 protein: CASSLQGGRGWTDTQYF; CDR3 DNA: TGTGCCAGCAGCTTACAAGGGGGCAGGGGCTGGACAGATACGCAGTATTTT
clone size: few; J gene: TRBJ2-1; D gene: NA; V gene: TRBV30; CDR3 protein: CAWSVLAPYNEQFF; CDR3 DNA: TGTGCCTGGAGTGTACTCGCTCCCTACAATGAGCAGTTCTTC
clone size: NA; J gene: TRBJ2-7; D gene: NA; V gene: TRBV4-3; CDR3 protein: CASSQAVVPTYEQYF; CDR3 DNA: TGCGCCAGCAGCCAAGCTGTTGTCCCGACCTACGAGCAGTACTTC
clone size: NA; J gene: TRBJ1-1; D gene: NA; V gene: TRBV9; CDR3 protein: CASSVAPEATEAFF; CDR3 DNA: TGTGCCAGCAGCGTAGCCCCAGAGGCCACTGAAGCTTTCTTT
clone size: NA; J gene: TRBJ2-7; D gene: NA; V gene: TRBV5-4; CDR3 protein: CASSSRDLDEQYF; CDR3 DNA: TGTGCCAGCAGTTCTCGGGACTTGGATGAGCAGTACTTC
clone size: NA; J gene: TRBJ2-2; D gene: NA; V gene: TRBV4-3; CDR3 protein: CASSQDSNTGELFF; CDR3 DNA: TGCGCCAGCAGCCAAGATTCGAACACCGGGGAGCTGTTTTTT
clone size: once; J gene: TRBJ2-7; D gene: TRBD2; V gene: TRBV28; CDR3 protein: CASSSLANQTPYEQYF; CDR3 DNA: TGTGCCAGCAGTTCACTAGCGAATCAAACCCCCTACGAGCAGTACTTC
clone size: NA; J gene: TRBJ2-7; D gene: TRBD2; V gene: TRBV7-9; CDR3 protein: CASSWTSTGEQYF; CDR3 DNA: TGTGCCAGCAGCTGGACTAGTACGGGGGAGCAGTACTTC
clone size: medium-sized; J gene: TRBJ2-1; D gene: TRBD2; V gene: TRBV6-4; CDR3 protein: CASSDSTSGSNEQFF; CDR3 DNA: TGTGCCAGCAGTGACTCGACTAGCGGGAGCAATGAGCAGTTCTTC
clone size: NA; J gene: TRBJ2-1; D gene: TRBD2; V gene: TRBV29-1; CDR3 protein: CSVDGIAGGTDNEQFF; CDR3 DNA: TGCAGCGTTGACGGGATAGCGGGAGGCACAGACAATGAGCAGTTCTTC
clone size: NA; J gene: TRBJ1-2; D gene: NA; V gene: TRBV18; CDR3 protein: CASSRDTTNYGYTF; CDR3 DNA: TGTGCCAGCAGCCGGGACACCACTAACTATGGCTACACCTTC
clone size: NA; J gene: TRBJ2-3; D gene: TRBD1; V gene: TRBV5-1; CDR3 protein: CASSIGTGTGDTQYF; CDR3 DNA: TGCGCCAGCAGCATTGGGACAGGGACGGGAGATACGCAGTATTTT
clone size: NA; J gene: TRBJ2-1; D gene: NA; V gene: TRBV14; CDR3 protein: CASSQDVWGEQFF; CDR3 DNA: TGTGCCAGCAGCCAAGATGTTTGGGGTGAGCAGTTCTTC
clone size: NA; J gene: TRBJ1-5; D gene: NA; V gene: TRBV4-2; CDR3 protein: CASSQGMEQPQHF; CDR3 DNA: TGTGCCAGCAGCCAGGGTATGGAGCAGCCCCAGCATTTT
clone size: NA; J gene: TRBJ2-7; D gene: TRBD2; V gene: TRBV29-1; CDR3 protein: CSVETSVYEQYF; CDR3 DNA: TGCAGCGTTGAGACTAGCGTGTACGAGCAGTACTTC
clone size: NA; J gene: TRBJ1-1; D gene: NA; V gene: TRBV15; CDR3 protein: CATSRSKRNTEAFF; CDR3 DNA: TGTGCCACCAGCAGAAGTAAGAGGAACACTGAAGCTTTCTTT
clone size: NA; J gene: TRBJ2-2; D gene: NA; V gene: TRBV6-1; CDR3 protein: CASSEGAENTGELFF; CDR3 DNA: TGTGCCAGCAGTGAAGGGGCGGAGAACACCGGGGAGCTGTTTTTT
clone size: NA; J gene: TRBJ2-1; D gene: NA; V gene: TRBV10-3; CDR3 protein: CAISNKEPGSSYNEQFF; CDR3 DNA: TGTGCCATCAGCAACAAGGAACCAGGGAGCTCCTACAATGAGCAGTTCTTC